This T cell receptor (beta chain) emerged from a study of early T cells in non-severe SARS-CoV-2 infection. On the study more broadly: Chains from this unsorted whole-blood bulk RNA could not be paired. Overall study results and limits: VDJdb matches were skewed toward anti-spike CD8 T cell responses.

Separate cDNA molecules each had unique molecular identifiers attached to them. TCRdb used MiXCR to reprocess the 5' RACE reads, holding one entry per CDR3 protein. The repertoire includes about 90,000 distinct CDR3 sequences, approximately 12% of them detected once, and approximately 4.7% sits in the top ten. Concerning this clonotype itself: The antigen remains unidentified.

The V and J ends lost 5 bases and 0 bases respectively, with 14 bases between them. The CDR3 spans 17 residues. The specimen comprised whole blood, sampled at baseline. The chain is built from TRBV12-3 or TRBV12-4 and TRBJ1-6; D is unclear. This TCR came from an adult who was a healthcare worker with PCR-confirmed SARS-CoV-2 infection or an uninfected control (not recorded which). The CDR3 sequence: CASSRTWRSSYNSPLHF. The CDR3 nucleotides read TGTGCCAGCAGTCGCACATGGAGGAGCTCCTATAATTCACCCCTCCACTTT.